Following are 17 T cell receptor beta chains from one sample sequenced in a study of CD8+CD57+ T cells in acquired aplastic anemia. Profiling of TCR beta VDJ combinations and CDR3 sequences used genomic DNA as template. TCRdb passed the reads through MiXCR, listing each CDR3 protein once. Found here are a few hundred thousand distinct CDR3 sequences, about two thirds of them singletons; the top ten hold 3% to 5%. Sequenced sample: sorted CD4+, CD8+, or CD8+CD57+ T cells (not recorded which) from PBMCs. The receptors shown here come from a human donor in good health, serving as a control.

The J gene is TRBJ1-2, the V gene TRBV2; 8 bases line up with TRBD1. Germline V CDR1 and CDR2: SNHLY, FYNNEI. Losses at the gene ends were 6 bases for V and 0 bases for J; bases not matched to a gene: 12. This CDR3 spans 17 amino acids. In DNA, the CDR3 is TGTGCCAGCAGCGAAACCATGACGGGACAGGCTAACTATGGCTACACCTTC. Its translation is CASSETMTGQANYGYTF.

This clonotype occurred many times. The chain recombines TRBV6-1 with TRBJ2-7; TRBD2 aligns across 7 bases. The V gene end was trimmed by 2 bases and the J gene end by 1 base; junction bases not matched to a gene: 2. This CDR3 is 14 amino acids long. Germline CDR1 MNHNS, CDR2 SASEGT. Here the CDR3 reads CASSETGGSYEQYF. CDR3 nucleotide sequence: TGTGCCAGCAGTGAAACGGGGGGTTCCTACGAGCAGTACTTC.

This clonotype was counted at least ten times. The chain combines TRBV2 with TRBJ2-3; D not resolved. V gave up 4 bases and J gave up 3 bases, with 8 bases separating them. The CDR3 has 13 residues. Germline CDR1 reads SNHLY; CDR2 reads FYNNEI. The CDR3 nucleotides read TGTGCCAGCAGTGTGACTTTTACAGATACGCAGTATTTT. It yields the protein CASSVTFTDTQYF.

This sequence joins TRBV7-2 and TRBJ2-2; 8 bases fit TRBD1. Germline V gene lookup returns CDR1 SGHTA and CDR2 FQGNSA. The junction had 15 bases not matched to a gene; V was cut back by 1 base and J by 17 bases. This CDR3 spans 15 amino acids. Written as DNA, the CDR3 is TGTGCCAGCAGCTTAGTCGGACAGGGCTATGGCTACACCTTTTTT. As protein: CASSLVGQGYGYTFF.

This clonotype was recorded at least ten times. V and J are TRBV5-8 and TRBJ1-2, with a possible D match to TRBD1 (5 bases). The germline V gene has CDR1 SGHTS and CDR2 YDEGEE. V dropped 6 bases and J dropped 2 bases, with 14 bases sitting between them. The CDR3 loop spans 14 amino acids. The CDR3 coding sequence is TGTGCCAGCAAGGTGGACATACAAAACTATGGCTACACCTTC. This translates into CASKVDIQNYGYTF.

Only one count was recorded for this clonotype. Compared with germline, one end of the junction differs, possibly owing to a read error. The chain joins TRBV7-8 to TRBJ1-2, with D tentatively TRBD1 (6 bases). CDR3 size: 14 residues. Germline-derived CDR1 and CDR2 are SGHVS and FQNEAQ. The chain's CDR3 is CASSLCLDSDSQNF. The CDR3 DNA reads as TGTGCCAGCAGCTTATGCCTGGACAGTGATTCGCAAAACTTC.

The chain recombines TRBV12-3 or TRBV12-4 with TRBJ2-4, with a tentative D call TRBD2 (6 bases). The CDR3 has 15 residues. Trimming removed 3 bases from V and 0 bases from J, with 9 bases in between. The DNA of the CDR3 is TGTGCCAGCAGTTTGGGGGGTGCAGCCAAAAACATTCAGTACTTC. Translating it yields CASSLGGAAKNIQYF.

The V call is TRBV24-1, the J call TRBJ2-5; possibly TRBD1 for D (5 bases). Germline V gene sequence: CDR1 KGHDR, CDR2 SFDVKD. The CDR3 runs to 13 residues. Trimming stripped 5 bases from V and 2 bases from J, with 8 bases between. CDR3 region: CATSAGWQETQYF. CDR3 nucleotide sequence: TGTGCCACCAGTGCAGGGTGGCAAGAGACCCAGTACTTC.

The rearrangement joins TRBV12-3 or TRBV12-4 to TRBJ2-7; D may be TRBD2 (6 bases). Trimming shortened V by 5 bases and J by 0 bases, and 14 bases separated the two germline ends. The CDR3 is made up of 15 amino acids. The CDR3: CASSLRGSGSYEQYF. The DNA of the CDR3 is TGTGCCAGCAGTCTGCGGGGCTCCGGCTCCTACGAGCAGTACTTC.

This chain joins TRBV2 and TRBJ1-2, with 8 bases that match TRBD1. V lost 4 bases to trimming and J lost 7 bases; unmatched junction nucleotides: 17. Germline V gene lookup returns CDR1 SNHLY and CDR2 FYNNEI. The CDR3 length is 17 residues. The CDR3: CASSANHLTTGGGGYTF. As DNA, the CDR3 is TGTGCCAGCAGTGCTAACCACCTAACCACAGGGGGAGGTGGCTACACCTTC. The whole variable domain, remainder taken from reference TRBV2 and TRBJ1-2, is EPEVTQTPSHQVTQMGQEVILRCVPISNHLYFYWYRQILGQKVEFLVSFYNNEISEKSEIFDDQFSVERPDGSNFTLKIRSTKLEDSAMYFCASSANHLTTGGGGYTFGSGTRLTVV.

As for this clonotype: A junction end diverges from the germline sequence, so it may reflect a read error. The CDR3 loop reads CASSLIQKSAVATF. DNA for the CDR3: TGTGCCAGCAGTCTAATACAGAAGTCGGCTGTGGCTACATTT. The chain is built from TRBV2 and TRBJ1-1; D is uncertain. This CDR3 is built from 14 residues. Germline V lookup: CDR1 SNHLY, CDR2 FYNNEI. The full variable domain, its missing parts supplied by reference TRBV2 and TRBJ1-1, is EPEVTQTPSHQVTQMGQEVILRCVPISNHLYFYWYRQILGQKVEFLVSFYNNEISEKSEIFDDQFSVERPDGSNFTLKIRSTKLEDSAMYFCASSLIQKSAVATFGQGTRLTVV.

Points on this clonotype: At one boundary the junction diverges from the germline segment, which might be a read error. This CDR3 reads CASSLGPLYDVLTF. The CDR3 DNA sequence: TGTGCCAGCAGCTTGGGCCCCTTATACGACGTCCTGACTTTC. The chain recombines TRBV5-1 with TRBJ2-6, with D unresolved. CDR3 size: 14 residues. The V gene's germline CDR1 is SGHRS and CDR2 YFSETQ.

This clonotype is a singleton in its sample. The chain employs TRBV20-1 and TRBJ1-2, with TRBD1 matching over 7 bases. The CDR3 has 15 residues. V lost 6 bases, J lost 5 bases, and 15 bases stayed unmatched. CDR1 and CDR2 (germline): DFQATT, SNEGSKA (reference sequence). The CDR3 bases are TGCAGTGCCAGTAGTAAACAGGGGAAACGATATGGCTACACCTTC. It specifies CSASSKQGKRYGYTF.

A remark on this clonotype: This is likely a read error, given that the CDR3 carries no conserved phenylalanine or tryptophan at its end. The DNA is left out, because the CDR3 cannot be placed on it with certainty; the CDR3 is given as TCRdb lists it. This chain joins TRBV7-2 and TRBJ2-7; the tabulated D call, TRBD2, remains unverified against the DNA. The CDR3 totals 13 residues, both ends included. CDR1 is SGHTA, CDR2 FQGNSA, per germline. CDR3 amino acids: CASTREVPSDTHY.

Notes on this clonotype: At one boundary the junction diverges from the germline segment, which might be a read error. The chain carries TRBV5-1 and TRBJ1-1; D uncertain. The CDR3 runs 14 residues. Germline V gene lookup returns CDR1 SGHRS and CDR2 YFSETQ. CDR3 nucleotides: TGTGCCAGCATCGATGCGGTGGCGAACACTGAAGCTTTCTTT. It translates to CASIDAVANTEAFF.

This clonotype has ten or more counts. CDR3 coding DNA: TGCAGTGCTAGAGATCAACGGGTGAACACTGAAGCTTTCTTT. This translates into CSARDQRVNTEAFF. This chain uses TRBV20-1 with TRBJ1-1; D is undetermined. V was pared by 0 bases and J by 0 bases, with 8 bases between. The CDR3 spans 14 residues. Germline V lookup: CDR1 DFQATT, CDR2 SNEGSKA (reference sequence).

In its sample, this clonotype was seen many times. CDR3 DNA sequence: TGTGCCAGCAGCTGGGACAGTAACACTGAAGCTTTCTTT. It specifies CASSWDSNTEAFF. The chain employs TRBV5-6 and TRBJ1-1, with 7 positions matching TRBD1. With V trimmed by 3 bases and J by 2 bases, 1 base remained unmatched. Germline V CDR1 and CDR2: SGHDT, YYEEEE. The CDR3 runs to 13 residues.